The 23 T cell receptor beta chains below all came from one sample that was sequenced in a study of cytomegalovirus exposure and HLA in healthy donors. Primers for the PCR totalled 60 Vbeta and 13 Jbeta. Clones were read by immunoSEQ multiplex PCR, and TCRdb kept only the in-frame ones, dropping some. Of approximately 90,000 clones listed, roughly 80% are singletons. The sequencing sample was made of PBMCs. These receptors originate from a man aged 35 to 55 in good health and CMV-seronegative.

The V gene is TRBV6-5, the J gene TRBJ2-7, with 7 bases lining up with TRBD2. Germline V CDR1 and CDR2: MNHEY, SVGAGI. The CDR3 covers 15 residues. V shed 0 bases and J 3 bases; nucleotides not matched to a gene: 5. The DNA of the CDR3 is TGTGCCAGCAGTTACTCTGCGGGGGAGGTCTACGAGCAGTACTTC. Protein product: CASSYSAGEVYEQYF.

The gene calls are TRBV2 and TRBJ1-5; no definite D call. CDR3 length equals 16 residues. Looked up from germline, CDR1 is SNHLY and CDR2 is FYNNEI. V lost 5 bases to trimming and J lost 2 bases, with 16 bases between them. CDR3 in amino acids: CASSSPVAGRNQPQHF. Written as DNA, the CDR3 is TGTGCCAGCAGTTCCCCTGTTGCGGGTCGCAATCAGCCCCAGCATTTT.

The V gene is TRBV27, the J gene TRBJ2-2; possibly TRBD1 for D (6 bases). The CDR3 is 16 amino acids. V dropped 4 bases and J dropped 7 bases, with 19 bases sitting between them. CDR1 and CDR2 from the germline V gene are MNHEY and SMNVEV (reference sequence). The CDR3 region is CASSYLAGARVGELFF. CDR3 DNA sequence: TGTGCCAGCAGTTACTTGGCAGGGGCCCGCGTCGGGGAGCTGTTTTTT.

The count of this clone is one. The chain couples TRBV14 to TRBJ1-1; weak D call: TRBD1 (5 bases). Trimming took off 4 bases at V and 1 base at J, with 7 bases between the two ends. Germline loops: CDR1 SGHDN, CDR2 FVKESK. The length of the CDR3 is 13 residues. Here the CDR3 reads CASSLQGNTEAFF. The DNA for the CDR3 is TGTGCCAGCAGCCTGCAGGGGAACACTGAAGCTTTCTTT.

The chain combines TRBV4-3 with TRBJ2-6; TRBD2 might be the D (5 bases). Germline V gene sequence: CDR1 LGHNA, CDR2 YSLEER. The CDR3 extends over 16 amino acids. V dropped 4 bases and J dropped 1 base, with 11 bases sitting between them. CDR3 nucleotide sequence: TGCGCCAGCAGCCGAGGGTTGGGTTCTGGGGCCAACGTCCTGACTTTC. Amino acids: CASSRGLGSGANVLTF.

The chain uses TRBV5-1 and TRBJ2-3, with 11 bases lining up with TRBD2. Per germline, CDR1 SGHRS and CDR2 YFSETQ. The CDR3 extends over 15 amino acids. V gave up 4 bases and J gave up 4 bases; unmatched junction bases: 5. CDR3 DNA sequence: TGCGCCAGCAGCGGAGGGACTAGCGGCCCAGATACGCAGTATTTT. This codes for CASSGGTSGPDTQYF.

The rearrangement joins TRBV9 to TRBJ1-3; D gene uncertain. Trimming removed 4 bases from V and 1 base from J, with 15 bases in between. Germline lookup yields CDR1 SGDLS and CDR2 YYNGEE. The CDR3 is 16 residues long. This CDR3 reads CASSLYPPGSGNTIYF. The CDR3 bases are TGTGCCAGCAGCCTATACCCGCCGGGTTCTGGAAACACCATATATTTT.

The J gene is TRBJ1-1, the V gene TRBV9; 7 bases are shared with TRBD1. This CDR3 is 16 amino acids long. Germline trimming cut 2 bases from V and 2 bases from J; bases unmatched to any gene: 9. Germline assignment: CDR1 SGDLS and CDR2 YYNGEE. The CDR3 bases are TGTGCCAGCAGCGTTGTAGACGGGACAGCTAACACTGAAGCTTTCTTT. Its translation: CASSVVDGTANTEAFF. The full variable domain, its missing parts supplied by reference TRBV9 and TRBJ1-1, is DSGVTQTPKHLITATGQRVTLRCSPRSGDLSVYWYQQSLDQGLQFLIQYYNGEERAKGNILERFSAQQFPDLHSELNLSSLELGDSALYFCASSVVDGTANTEAFFGQGTRLTVV.

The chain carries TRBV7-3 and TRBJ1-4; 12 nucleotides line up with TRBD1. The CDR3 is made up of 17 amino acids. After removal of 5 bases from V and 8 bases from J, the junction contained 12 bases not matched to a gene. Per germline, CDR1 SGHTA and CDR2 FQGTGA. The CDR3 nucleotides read TGTGCCAGCAGCCAAGGGGGGTCCGGGACAGGGGGCGAAAAACTGTTTTTT. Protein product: CASSQGGSGTGGEKLFF.

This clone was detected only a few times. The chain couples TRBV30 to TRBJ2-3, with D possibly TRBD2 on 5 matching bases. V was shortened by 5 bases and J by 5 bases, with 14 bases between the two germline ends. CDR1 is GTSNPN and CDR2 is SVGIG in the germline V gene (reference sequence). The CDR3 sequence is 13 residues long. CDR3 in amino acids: CAWSGISRDTQYF. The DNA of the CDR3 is TGTGCCTGGTCGGGGATCTCAAGAGATACGCAGTATTTT. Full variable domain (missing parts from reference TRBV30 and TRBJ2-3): SQTIHQWPATLVQPVGSPLSLECTVEGTSNPNLYWYRQAAGRGLQLLFYSVGIGQISSEVPQNLSASRPQDRQFILSSKKLLLSDSGFYLCAWSGISRDTQYFGPGTRLTVL.

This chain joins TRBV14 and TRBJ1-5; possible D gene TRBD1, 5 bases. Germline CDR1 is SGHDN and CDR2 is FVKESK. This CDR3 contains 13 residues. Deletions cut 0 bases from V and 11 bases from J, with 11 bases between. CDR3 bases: TGTGCCAGCAGCCAAGATCCAGGACAAACCCAGCATTTT. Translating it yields CASSQDPGQTQHF.

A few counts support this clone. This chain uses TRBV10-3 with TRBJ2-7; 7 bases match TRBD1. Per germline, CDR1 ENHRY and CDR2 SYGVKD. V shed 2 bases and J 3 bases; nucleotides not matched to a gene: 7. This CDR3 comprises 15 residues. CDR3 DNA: TGTGCCATCAGTGAGGTAGGGGGCGGTCTCTACGAGCAGTACTTC. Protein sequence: CAISEVGGGLYEQYF.

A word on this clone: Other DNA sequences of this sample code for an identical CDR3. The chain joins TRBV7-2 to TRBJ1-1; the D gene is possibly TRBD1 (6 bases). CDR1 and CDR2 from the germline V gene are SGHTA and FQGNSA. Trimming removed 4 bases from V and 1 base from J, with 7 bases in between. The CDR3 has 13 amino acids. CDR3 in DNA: TGTGCCAGCAGCTGGGACACGAACACTGAAGCTTTCTTT. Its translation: CASSWDTNTEAFF.

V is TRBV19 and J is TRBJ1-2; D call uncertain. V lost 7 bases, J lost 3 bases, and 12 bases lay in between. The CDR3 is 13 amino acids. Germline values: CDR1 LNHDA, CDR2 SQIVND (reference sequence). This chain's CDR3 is CASMRGLDYGYTF. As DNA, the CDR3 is TGTGCCAGTATGAGAGGGCTGGACTATGGCTACACCTTC.

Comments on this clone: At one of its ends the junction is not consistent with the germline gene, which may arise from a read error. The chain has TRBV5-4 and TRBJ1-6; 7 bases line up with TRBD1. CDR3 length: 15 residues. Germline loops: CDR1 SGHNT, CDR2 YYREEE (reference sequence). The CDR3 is CTSSLQGSANSPLHF. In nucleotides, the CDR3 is TGTACCAGCAGCCTACAGGGGAGCGCTAATTCACCCCTCCACTTT.

The CDR3 DNA reads as TGTGCCAGCAGAGCACTCAACTTAAATGGCTACACCTTC. Its translation is CASRALNLNGYTF. The J gene is TRBJ1-2, the V gene TRBV27; D is ambiguous. Germline V gene lookup returns CDR1 MNHEY and CDR2 SMNVEV (reference sequence). This CDR3 has 13 amino acids. The ends were cut back, 6 bases at V and 6 bases at J, with 14 bases in the middle.

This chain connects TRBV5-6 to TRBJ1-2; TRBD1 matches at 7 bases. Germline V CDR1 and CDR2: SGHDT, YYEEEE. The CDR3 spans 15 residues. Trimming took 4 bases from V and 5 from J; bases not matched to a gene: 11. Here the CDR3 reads CASSIPTGAGYGYTF. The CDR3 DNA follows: TGTGCCAGCAGCATTCCTACAGGGGCGGGGTATGGCTACACCTTC.

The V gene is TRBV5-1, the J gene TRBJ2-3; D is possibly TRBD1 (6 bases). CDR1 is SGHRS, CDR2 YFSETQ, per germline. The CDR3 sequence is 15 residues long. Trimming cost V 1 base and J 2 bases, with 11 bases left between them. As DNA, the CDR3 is TGCGCCAGCAGCTTGACAGGGCCGAACACAGATACGCAGTATTTT. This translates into CASSLTGPNTDTQYF. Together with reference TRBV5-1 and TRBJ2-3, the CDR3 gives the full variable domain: KAGVTQTPRYLIKTRGQQVTLSCSPISGHRSVSWYQQTPGQGLQFLFEYFSETQRNKGNFPGRFSGRQFSNSRSEMNVSTLELGDSALYLCASSLTGPNTDTQYFGPGTRLTVL.

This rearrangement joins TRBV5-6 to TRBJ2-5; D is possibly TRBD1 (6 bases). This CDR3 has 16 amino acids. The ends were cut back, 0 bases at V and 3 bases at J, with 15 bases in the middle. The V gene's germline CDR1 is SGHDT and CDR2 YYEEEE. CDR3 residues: CASSLVWGREEETQYF. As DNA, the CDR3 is TGTGCCAGCAGCTTGGTTTGGGGGCGAGAAGAAGAGACCCAGTACTTC.

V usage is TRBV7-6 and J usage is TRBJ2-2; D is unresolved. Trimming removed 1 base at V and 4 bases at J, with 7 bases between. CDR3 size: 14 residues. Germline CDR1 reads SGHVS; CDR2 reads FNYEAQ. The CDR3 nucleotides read TGTGCCAGCAGCTTAGACGGGTCCACCGGGGAGCTGTTTTTT. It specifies CASSLDGSTGELFF.

CDR3 amino acids: CASRQGSNSYTF. The CDR3 nucleotides are TGTGCCAGCCGTCAGGGTTCGAACAGCTACACCTTC. The J gene is TRBJ1-2, the V gene TRBV27; maybe TRBD1 (5 bases). The CDR3 sequence is 12 residues long. V lost 8 bases, J lost 9 bases, and 16 bases lay in between. Germline loops: CDR1 MNHEY, CDR2 SMNVEV (reference sequence).

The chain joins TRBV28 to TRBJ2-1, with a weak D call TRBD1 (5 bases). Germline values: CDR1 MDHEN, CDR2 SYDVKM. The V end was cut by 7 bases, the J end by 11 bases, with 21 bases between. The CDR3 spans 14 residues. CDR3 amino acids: CASTRAPAPLKQFF. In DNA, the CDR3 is TGTGCCAGCACCAGGGCCCCCGCACCTTTAAAGCAGTTCTTC.

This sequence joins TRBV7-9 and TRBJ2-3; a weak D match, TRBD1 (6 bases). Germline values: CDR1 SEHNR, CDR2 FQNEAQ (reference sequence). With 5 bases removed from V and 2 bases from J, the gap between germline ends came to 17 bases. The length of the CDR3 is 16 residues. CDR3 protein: CASSAPYEGVTDTQYF. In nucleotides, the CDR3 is TGTGCCAGCAGCGCCCCGTACGAGGGGGTCACAGATACGCAGTATTTT.